Following are 11 T cell receptor beta chains from one sample sequenced in a study of blood T cell repertoires in COVID-19. The table came from immunoSEQ multiplex PCR; TCRdb's copy has only in-frame clones and leaves some out. The table shows roughly 380,000 clones, with roughly 90% occurring only once. The sequenced material came from peripheral blood. The receptors here all came from an older woman with COVID-19, enrolled during active disease.

J is TRBJ2-2 and V is TRBV5-1, with a weak D call TRBD1 (6 bases). Germline V CDR1 and CDR2: SGHRS, YFSETQ. The CDR3 has 16 amino acids. Between the trimmed V and J ends, which lost 3 bases and 0 bases, there was a span of 12 bases. The CDR3 nucleotides are TGCGCCAGCAGCTGGACAGCCAACCCGAACACCGGGGAGCTGTTTTTT. As protein: CASSWTANPNTGELFF. The full variable domain, with the rest looked up from reference TRBV5-1 and TRBJ2-2, is KAGVTQTPRYLIKTRGQQVTLSCSPISGHRSVSWYQQTPGQGLQFLFEYFSETQRNKGNFPGRFSGRQFSNSRSEMNVSTLELGDSALYLCASSWTANPNTGELFFGEGSRLTVL.

This clone was observed a single time. The chain combines TRBV7-9 with TRBJ1-2; D remains unclear. This CDR3 has 13 residues. V was clipped by 2 bases and J by 8 bases, with 12 bases between them. CDR1 is SEHNR, CDR2 FQNEAQ, per germline (reference sequence). CDR3 bases: TGTGCCAGCAGCTTAAACCTCGCCGAGGGCTACACCTTC. It specifies CASSLNLAEGYTF.

This clone was counted a single time. V gene TRBV10-3 combines with J gene TRBJ2-7; a possible D gene is TRBD1 (6 bases). The V end was cut by 6 bases, the J end by 4 bases, with 16 bases between. Germline V gives CDR1 ENHRY, CDR2 SYGVKD. CDR3 length: 14 residues. CDR3 nucleotides: TGTGCCATCAGATCAACAGGGAATCGGTACGAGCAGTACTTC. This sequence encodes CAIRSTGNRYEQYF.

The rearrangement uses TRBV5-1 and TRBJ1-3, with TRBD1 identical over 7 bases. J was trimmed by 3 bases and V by 0 bases; bases with no gene match: 6. The germline CDR1 and CDR2 sequences are SGHRS and YFSETQ. This CDR3 comprises 16 residues. The CDR3 region is CASSLVTGKSGNTIYF. DNA of the CDR3: TGCGCCAGCAGCTTGGTGACAGGGAAGAGTGGAAACACCATATATTTT.

This chain links TRBV25-1 with TRBJ2-1, with 7 bases lining up with TRBD2. From germline, CDR1 is MGHDK and CDR2 SYGVNS. CDR3 size: 14 residues. V was clipped by 8 bases and J by 0 bases; unmatched bases: 4. The CDR3 DNA reads TGTGCCAGCTCCCGCGGGAGCTCCTACAATGAGCAGTTCTTC. Translating gives CASSRGSSYNEQFF.

The V call is TRBV11-3, the J call TRBJ2-5; 8 bases align to TRBD2. Looked up from germline, CDR1 is SGHNT and CDR2 is YENEEA. V lost 4 bases to trimming and J lost 2 bases; unmatched junction nucleotides: 6. The CDR3 is made up of 15 amino acids. In nucleotides, the CDR3 is TGTGCCAGCAGCTCTGGGTTAGCGGGGCAAGAGACCCAGTACTTC. This sequence encodes CASSSGLAGQETQYF.

CDR3 amino acids: CASSAGHNQPQHF. DNA of the CDR3: TGTGCCAGCAGTGCAGGACACAATCAGCCCCAGCATTTT. The genes are TRBV12-3 or TRBV12-4 and TRBJ1-5, with D maybe TRBD1 (5 bases). Between the trimmed V and J ends, which lost 5 bases and 3 bases, there was a span of 8 bases. The CDR3 runs to 13 residues.

This clone was recorded once. The CDR3 loop reads CSASPDSMTGNTIYF. The CDR3 bases are TGCAGTGCTAGTCCCGACAGCATGACAGGAAACACCATATATTTT. The genes are TRBV20-1 and TRBJ1-3; TRBD1 might be the D (5 bases). The CDR3 has 15 residues. The V end lost 3 bases, the J end lost 4 bases, and 16 bases lay between the germline ends. Per germline, CDR1 DFQATT and CDR2 SNEGSKA (reference sequence).

This chain joins TRBV5-1 and TRBJ1-6; D unresolved. The CDR3 loop spans 14 amino acids. V was cut by 0 bases and J by 5 bases, with 6 bases left in between. The germline V gene encodes CDR1 SGHRS and CDR2 YFSETQ. This CDR3 is CASSLDLNNSPLHF. The DNA for the CDR3 is TGCGCCAGCAGCTTGGACCTAAATAATTCACCCCTCCACTTT.

The chain has TRBV9 and TRBJ1-2; 7 bases agree with TRBD1. The CDR3 is 11 amino acids. Germline assignment: CDR1 SGDLS and CDR2 YYNGEE. The V and J ends lost 4 bases and 14 bases, in that order; junction bases with no gene match: 8. CDR3 sequence: CASSSGGPRTF. DNA of the CDR3: TGTGCCAGCAGCTCAGGGGGACCCCGGACCTTC.

The chain links TRBV28 to TRBJ1-2; D possibly corresponds to TRBD1 (6 bases). V shed 3 bases and J shed 4 bases, with 18 bases lying between them. The CDR3 runs 16 residues. The germline V gene has CDR1 MDHEN and CDR2 SYDVKM. The CDR3 sequence is CASSFMPGQNVYGYTF. The DNA for the CDR3 is TGTGCCAGCAGTTTCATGCCGGGACAAAACGTCTATGGCTACACCTTC.